This T cell receptor beta chain originates from a study of early T cells in non-severe SARS-CoV-2 infection. TCRdb re-analysed the 5' RACE reads in MiXCR, keeping a single row per CDR3 protein. The sample includes about 80,000 distinct CDR3 sequences, 12% seen only once; the top ten take roughly 15%. Germline lookup yields CDR1 SNHLY and CDR2 FYNNEI. Trimming removed 7 bases from V and 3 bases from J, with 7 bases in between. CDR3 size: 11 residues. This clonotype was counted a few times. The receptor comes from an adult who was a healthcare worker with PCR-confirmed SARS-CoV-2 infection or an uninfected control (not recorded which). The donor label of this sample is uncertain. The chain is built from TRBV2 and TRBJ2-7; the D is unclear. This material consisted of whole blood, taken at baseline. The CDR3 is CASTDGYEQYF. The CDR3 DNA follows: TGTGCCAGCACTGACGGCTACGAGCAGTACTTC.